This entry features one T cell receptor beta chain sequence. Antigen specificity is unknown. The data originate from a study of Tregs in tolerant kidney transplant recipients. Here immunoSEQ multiplex PCR was the method, and the copy in TCRdb shows in-frame clones only, minus some. The sample carries approximately 99,000 clones, around 90% recorded once. Findings of the study overall: Activated donor B cell expansion appeared to reveal the most relevant donor-specific TCRbeta repertoire. Biological reproducibility was not directly addressed in this study. Findings come from small patient numbers and require larger validation.

This CDR3 is built from 15 residues. The ends lost 5 bases at V and 0 bases at J; junction bases unmatched: 5. The germline gives CDR1 SEHNR, CDR2 FQNEAQ (reference sequence). Unstimulated regulatory T cells (CD4+CD25+CD127-), CD4+CD25- non-regulatory cells, CD4 and CD8 cells were FACS-sorted from thawed PBMCs. This receptor was obtained from a human donor who received a combined kidney and bone marrow transplant. The rearrangement uses TRBV7-9 and TRBJ1-2; 8 positions match TRBD1. Here the sequenced sample was CD4+ T cells from blood, taken before the transplant. This CDR3 is CASSSWTGPNYGYTF. CDR3 nucleotide sequence: TGTGCCAGCAGCAGTTGGACAGGGCCTAACTATGGCTACACCTTC.